The rows below give T cell receptor beta chains drawn from one sample of a study of blood T cell repertoires in COVID-19. Clones were read by immunoSEQ multiplex PCR, and TCRdb kept only the in-frame ones, dropping some. The sample shows 250,000 to 300,000 clones, approximately 86% of them seen only once. Sequencing was performed on peripheral blood. All receptors derive from a woman aged 25 to 39 with acute or convalescent COVID-19. Both conserved end residues are part of each CDR3. Fields, in order: clone size, D gene, J gene, V gene, CDR3 protein, CDR3 DNA. D genes are given only for firm matches. Not all rows give a size; the values are once, few, many and, for expanded clones, a class.

clone size: .
D gene: TRBD2
J gene: TRBJ2-5
V gene: TRBV5-1
CDR3 protein: CASSLAASGQETQYF
CDR3 DNA: TGCGCCAGCAGCTTGGCGGCTAGCGGCCAAGAGACCCAGTACTTC

clone size: .
D gene: TRBD1
J gene: TRBJ1-1
V gene: TRBV9
CDR3 protein: CASSAQGLVDWAEAFF
CDR3 DNA: TGTGCCAGCAGCGCACAGGGGTTAGTGGATTGGGCTGAAGCTTTCTTT

clone size: many
D gene: .
J gene: TRBJ1-1
V gene: TRBV29-1
CDR3 protein: CSVYAGAGLTEAFF
CDR3 DNA: TGCAGCGTCTATGCGGGGGCCGGCCTCACGGAAGCTTTCTTT

clone size: .
D gene: TRBD1
J gene: TRBJ2-3
V gene: TRBV27
CDR3 protein: CASSPETGVTDTQYF
CDR3 DNA: TGTGCCAGCAGCCCTGAGACAGGGGTCACAGATACGCAGTATTTT

clone size: few
D gene: TRBD1
J gene: TRBJ1-1
V gene: TRBV11-2
CDR3 protein: CASSSGGTEAFF
CDR3 DNA: TGTGCCAGCAGCTCAGGGGGCACTGAAGCTTTCTTT

clone size: .
D gene: .
J gene: TRBJ2-3
V gene: TRBV25-1
CDR3 protein: CASSASDTQYF
CDR3 DNA: TGTGCCAGCAGTGCGTCCGATACGCAGTATTTT

clone size: .
D gene: TRBD2
J gene: TRBJ2-7
V gene: TRBV11-3
CDR3 protein: CASSLDGRTSGRYEQYF
CDR3 DNA: TGTGCCAGCAGCTTAGATGGCCGGACTAGCGGGAGATACGAGCAGTACTTC

clone size: .
D gene: TRBD2
J gene: TRBJ2-1
V gene: TRBV3-1/TRBV3-2
CDR3 protein: CASSQRRGLAQFF
CDR3 DNA: TGTGCCAGCAGCCAGAGAAGGGGACTAGCCCAGTTCTTC

clone size: .
D gene: TRBD2
J gene: TRBJ2-1
V gene: TRBV19
CDR3 protein: CASSIVSGISNEQFF
CDR3 DNA: TGTGCCAGTAGTATCGTTAGCGGGATCTCGAATGAGCAGTTCTTC

clone size: .
D gene: .
J gene: TRBJ2-2
V gene: TRBV13
CDR3 protein: CACGAENTGELFF
CDR3 DNA: TGTGCCTGTGGGGCAGAGAACACCGGGGAGCTGTTTTTT

clone size: .
D gene: TRBD2
J gene: TRBJ2-5
V gene: TRBV27
CDR3 protein: CATKRGGVSETQYF
CDR3 DNA: TGTGCCACCAAGCGGGGGGGGGTATCAGAGACCCAGTACTTC

clone size: .
D gene: TRBD2
J gene: TRBJ2-2
V gene: TRBV6-6
CDR3 protein: CASSRLAGDSGELFF
CDR3 DNA: TGTGCCAGCTCTCGACTAGCGGGAGATTCCGGGGAGCTGTTTTTT

clone size: .
D gene: TRBD2
J gene: TRBJ2-7
V gene: TRBV9
CDR3 protein: CASSVAGGPNYEQYF
CDR3 DNA: TGTGCCAGCAGCGTAGCGGGGGGTCCGAACTACGAGCAGTACTTC

clone size: .
D gene: TRBD2
J gene: TRBJ2-1
V gene: TRBV9
CDR3 protein: CASSFSPRSGDNEQFF
CDR3 DNA: TGTGCCAGCAGCTTCTCTCCTCGAAGCGGGGACAATGAGCAGTTCTTC

clone size: .
D gene: .
J gene: TRBJ2-1
V gene: TRBV3-1/TRBV3-2
CDR3 protein: CASSQDHRGEQFF
CDR3 DNA: TGTGCCAGCAGCCAAGATCACCGGGGTGAGCAGTTCTTC

clone size: .
D gene: TRBD1
J gene: TRBJ2-6
V gene: TRBV3-1/TRBV3-2
CDR3 protein: CASSQAGTGLSGANVLTF
CDR3 DNA: TGTGCCAGCAGCCAAGCAGGGACAGGGCTCTCTGGGGCCAACGTCCTGACTTTC

clone size: .
D gene: TRBD2
J gene: TRBJ2-1
V gene: TRBV4-3
CDR3 protein: CASSQDRTGGYYNEQFF
CDR3 DNA: TGCGCCAGCAGCCAAGATCGAACGGGAGGTTACTACAATGAGCAGTTCTTC

clone size: .
D gene: .
J gene: TRBJ1-5
V gene: TRBV30
CDR3 protein: CAWSNRENQPQHF
CDR3 DNA: TGTGCCTGGAGTAACAGGGAAAATCAGCCCCAGCATTTT

clone size: .
D gene: .
J gene: TRBJ2-3
V gene: TRBV5-1
CDR3 protein: CASSLGGSTDTQYF
CDR3 DNA: TGCGCCAGCAGCTTGGGGGGCAGCACAGATACGCAGTATTTT

clone size: .
D gene: .
J gene: TRBJ1-4
V gene: TRBV5-1
CDR3 protein: CASKGGANEKLFF
CDR3 DNA: TGCGCCAGCAAGGGAGGGGCTAATGAAAAACTGTTTTTT

clone size: .
D gene: TRBD1
J gene: TRBJ1-4
V gene: TRBV19
CDR3 protein: CATSPGTGNEKLFF
CDR3 DNA: TGTGCCACAAGTCCCGGGACAGGGAATGAAAAACTGTTTTTT

clone size: .
D gene: .
J gene: TRBJ2-2
V gene: TRBV9
CDR3 protein: CASSASGELFF
CDR3 DNA: TGTGCCAGCAGCGCATCCGGGGAGCTGTTTTTT

clone size: .
D gene: TRBD1
J gene: TRBJ1-4
V gene: TRBV30
CDR3 protein: CAWVRTGATNEKLFF
CDR3 DNA: TGTGCCTGGGTCCGGACAGGGGCAACTAATGAAAAACTGTTTTTT

clone size: .
D gene: .
J gene: TRBJ2-2
V gene: TRBV15
CDR3 protein: CATRQERTGELFF
CDR3 DNA: TGTGCCACACGACAGGAACGCACCGGGGAGCTGTTTTTT

clone size: .
D gene: TRBD2
J gene: TRBJ2-3
V gene: TRBV9
CDR3 protein: CASSVRGLAGGTSTDTQYF
CDR3 DNA: TGTGCCAGCAGCGTACGGGGACTAGCGGGAGGGACAAGCACAGATACGCAGTATTTT

clone size: .
D gene: .
J gene: TRBJ2-1
V gene: TRBV2
CDR3 protein: CASSEGRTYNEQFF
CDR3 DNA: TGTGCCAGCAGTGAAGGGAGAACCTACAATGAGCAGTTCTTC

clone size: .
D gene: .
J gene: TRBJ2-5
V gene: TRBV6-2/TRBV6-3
CDR3 protein: CASSWDFETQYF
CDR3 DNA: TGTGCCAGCAGTTGGGACTTTGAGACCCAGTACTTC

clone size: .
D gene: .
J gene: TRBJ2-1
V gene: TRBV5-6
CDR3 protein: CASQIRVLTSNNEQFF
CDR3 DNA: TGTGCCAGCCAAATCAGGGTCCTAACCTCGAACAATGAGCAGTTCTTC

clone size: .
D gene: TRBD1
J gene: TRBJ1-4
V gene: TRBV11-3
CDR3 protein: CASSRRTGPNEKLFF
CDR3 DNA: TGTGCCAGCAGCCGCCGGACAGGGCCTAATGAAAAACTGTTTTTT

clone size: .
D gene: .
J gene: TRBJ1-2
V gene: TRBV5-1
CDR3 protein: CASSLAGDGYTF
CDR3 DNA: TGCGCCAGCAGCTTGGCGGGAGATGGCTACACCTTC

clone size: .
D gene: TRBD2
J gene: TRBJ2-5
V gene: TRBV5-4
CDR3 protein: CASSSALGGYQETQYF
CDR3 DNA: TGTGCCAGCAGCTCCGCCTTGGGGGGGTACCAAGAGACCCAGTACTTC

clone size: .
D gene: TRBD1
J gene: TRBJ2-5
V gene: TRBV15
CDR3 protein: CATSRGGQGEGTQYF
CDR3 DNA: TGTGCCACCAGCAGAGGGGGACAGGGTGAAGGGACCCAGTACTTC

clone size: .
D gene: .
J gene: TRBJ1-6
V gene: TRBV10-2
CDR3 protein: CASSEDRSTPLHF
CDR3 DNA: TGCGCCAGCAGCGAGGATAGGAGCACACCCCTCCACTTT

clone size: .
D gene: TRBD2
J gene: TRBJ2-7
V gene: TRBV2
CDR3 protein: CASRKTGLAGVEEQYF
CDR3 DNA: TGTGCCAGCAGGAAAACAGGACTAGCGGGAGTTGAAGAGCAGTACTTC

clone size: .
D gene: .
J gene: TRBJ1-6
V gene: TRBV19
CDR3 protein: CASSIRRGARDNSPLHF
CDR3 DNA: TGTGCCAGTAGTATTCGGCGGGGGGCAAGGGATAATTCACCCCTCCACTTT

clone size: few
D gene: TRBD2
J gene: TRBJ2-1
V gene: TRBV6-4
CDR3 protein: CASSDLAGGGYNEQFF
CDR3 DNA: TGTGCCAGCAGTGACCTAGCGGGAGGGGGATACAATGAGCAGTTCTTC

clone size: .
D gene: TRBD1
J gene: TRBJ2-7
V gene: TRBV7-9
CDR3 protein: CASSLNLQGAYEQYF
CDR3 DNA: TGTGCCAGCAGCTTAAATCTACAGGGGGCTTACGAGCAGTACTTC